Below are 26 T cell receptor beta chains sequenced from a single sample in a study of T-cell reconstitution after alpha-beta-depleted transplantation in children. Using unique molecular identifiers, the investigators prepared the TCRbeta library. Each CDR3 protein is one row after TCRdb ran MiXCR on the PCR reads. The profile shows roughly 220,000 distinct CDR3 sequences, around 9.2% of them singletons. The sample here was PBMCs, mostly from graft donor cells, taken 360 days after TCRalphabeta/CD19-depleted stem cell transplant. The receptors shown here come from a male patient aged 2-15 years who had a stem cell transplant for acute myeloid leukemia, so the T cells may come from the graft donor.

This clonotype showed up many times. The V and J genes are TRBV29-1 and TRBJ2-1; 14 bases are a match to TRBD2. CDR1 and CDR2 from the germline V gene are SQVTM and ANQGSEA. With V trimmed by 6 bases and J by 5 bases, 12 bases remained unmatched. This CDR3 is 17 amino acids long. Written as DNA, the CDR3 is TGCAGCGTGTCGGGACTAGCGGGAGTGGTGACAGACAATGAGCAGTTCTTC. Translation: CSVSGLAGVVTDNEQFF.

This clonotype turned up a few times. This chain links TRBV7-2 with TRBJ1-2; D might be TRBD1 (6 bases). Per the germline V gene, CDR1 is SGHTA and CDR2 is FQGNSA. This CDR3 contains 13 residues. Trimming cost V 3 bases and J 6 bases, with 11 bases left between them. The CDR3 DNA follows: TGTGCCAGCAGCTTCGCCGGGGGCGATGGCTACACCTTC. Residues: CASSFAGGDGYTF.

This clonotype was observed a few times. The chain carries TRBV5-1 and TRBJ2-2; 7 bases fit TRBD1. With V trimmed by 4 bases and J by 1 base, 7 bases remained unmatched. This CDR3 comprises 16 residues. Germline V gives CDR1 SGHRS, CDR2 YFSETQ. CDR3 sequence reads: CASSPPGQMNTGELFF. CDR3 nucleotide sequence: TGCGCCAGCAGCCCGCCGGGACAGATGAACACCGGGGAGCTGTTTTTT.

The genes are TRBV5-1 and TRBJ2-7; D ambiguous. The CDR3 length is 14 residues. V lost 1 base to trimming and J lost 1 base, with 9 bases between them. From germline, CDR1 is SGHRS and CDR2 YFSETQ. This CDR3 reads CASSLNEGSYEQYF. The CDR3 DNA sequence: TGCGCCAGCAGCTTGAATGAAGGGTCCTACGAGCAGTACTTC. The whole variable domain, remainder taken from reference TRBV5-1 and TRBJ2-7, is KAGVTQTPRYLIKTRGQQVTLSCSPISGHRSVSWYQQTPGQGLQFLFEYFSETQRNKGNFPGRFSGRQFSNSRSEMNVSTLELGDSALYLCASSLNEGSYEQYFGPGTRLTVT.

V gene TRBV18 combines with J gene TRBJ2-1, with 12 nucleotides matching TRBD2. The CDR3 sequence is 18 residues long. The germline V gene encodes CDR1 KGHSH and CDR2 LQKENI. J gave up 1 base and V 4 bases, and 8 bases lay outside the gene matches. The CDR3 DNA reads TGTGCCAGCTCACTCGGGACTAGCGGGCCCCGATCCTACAATGAGCAGTTCTTC. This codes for CASSLGTSGPRSYNEQFF.

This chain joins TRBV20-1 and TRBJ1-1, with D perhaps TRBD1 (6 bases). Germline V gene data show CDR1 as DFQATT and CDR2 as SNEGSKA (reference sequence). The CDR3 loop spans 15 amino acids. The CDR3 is CSGGLGSALSTEAFF. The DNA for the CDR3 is TGCAGCGGGGGCCTGGGATCTGCCTTGAGCACTGAAGCTTTCTTT.

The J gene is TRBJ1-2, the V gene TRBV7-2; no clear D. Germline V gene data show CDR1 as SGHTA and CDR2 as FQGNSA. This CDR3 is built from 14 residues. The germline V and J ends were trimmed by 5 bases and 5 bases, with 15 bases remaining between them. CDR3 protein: CASSPPRAGYGYTF. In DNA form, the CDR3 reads TGTGCCAGCAGCCCGCCGCGGGCAGGTTATGGCTACACCTTC.

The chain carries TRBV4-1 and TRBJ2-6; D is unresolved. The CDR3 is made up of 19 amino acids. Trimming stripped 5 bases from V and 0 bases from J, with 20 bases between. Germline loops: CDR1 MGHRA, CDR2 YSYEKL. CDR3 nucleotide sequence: TGCGCCAGCAGCTCGCGAAAATATCCCCCGCTCTCTGGGGCCAACGTCCTGACTTTC. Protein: CASSSRKYPPLSGANVLTF.

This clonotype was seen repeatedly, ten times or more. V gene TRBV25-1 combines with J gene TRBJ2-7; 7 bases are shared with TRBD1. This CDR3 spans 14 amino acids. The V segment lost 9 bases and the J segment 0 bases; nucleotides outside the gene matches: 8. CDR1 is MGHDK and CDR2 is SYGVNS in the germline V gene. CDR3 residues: CASRGQESSYEQYV. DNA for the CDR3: TGTGCCAGTAGAGGACAGGAAAGCTCCTACGAGCAGTACGTC.

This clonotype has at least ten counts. The CDR3 protein is CASSRKPTGSGTDTQYF. CDR3 DNA: TGTGCCAGCAGCCGAAAGCCTACAGGGTCTGGCACAGATACGCAGTATTTT. V usage is TRBV7-3 and J usage is TRBJ2-3, with a weak D call TRBD1 (6 bases). Germline V gives CDR1 SGHTA, CDR2 FQGTGA. The CDR3 loop spans 17 amino acids. Trimming took off 5 bases at V and 1 base at J, with 19 bases between the two ends.

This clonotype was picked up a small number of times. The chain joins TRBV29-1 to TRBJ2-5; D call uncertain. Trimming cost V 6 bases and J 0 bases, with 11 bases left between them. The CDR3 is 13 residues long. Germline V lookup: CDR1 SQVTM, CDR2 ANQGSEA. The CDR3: CSVTHDNQETQYF. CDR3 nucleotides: TGCAGCGTCACCCATGACAACCAAGAGACCCAGTACTTC.

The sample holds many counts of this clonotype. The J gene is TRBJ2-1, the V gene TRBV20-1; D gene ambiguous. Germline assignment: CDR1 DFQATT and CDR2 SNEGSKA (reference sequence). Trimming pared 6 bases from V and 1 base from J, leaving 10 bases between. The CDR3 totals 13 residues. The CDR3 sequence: CSASRHSYNEQFF. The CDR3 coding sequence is TGCAGTGCCAGTAGACATTCCTACAATGAGCAGTTCTTC.

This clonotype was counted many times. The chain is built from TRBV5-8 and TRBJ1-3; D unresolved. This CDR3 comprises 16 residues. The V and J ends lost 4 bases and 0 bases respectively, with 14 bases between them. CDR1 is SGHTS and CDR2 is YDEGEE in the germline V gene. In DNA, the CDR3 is TGTGCCAGCAGCAACCTGGTGGGGAGCTCTGGAAACACCATATATTTT. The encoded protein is CASSNLVGSSGNTIYF.

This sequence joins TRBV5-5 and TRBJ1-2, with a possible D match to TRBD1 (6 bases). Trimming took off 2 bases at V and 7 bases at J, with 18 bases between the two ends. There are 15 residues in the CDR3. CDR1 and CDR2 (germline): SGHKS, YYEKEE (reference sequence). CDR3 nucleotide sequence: TGTGCCAGCAGCTTTAGGACAGCCAAAGACGGTGGCTACACCTTC. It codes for CASSFRTAKDGGYTF. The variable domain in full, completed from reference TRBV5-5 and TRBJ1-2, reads DAGVTQSPTHLIKTRGQQVTLRCSPISGHKSVSWYQQVLGQGPQFIFQYYEKEERGRGNFPDRFSARQFPNYSSELNVNALLLGDSALYLCASSFRTAKDGGYTFGSGTRLTVV.

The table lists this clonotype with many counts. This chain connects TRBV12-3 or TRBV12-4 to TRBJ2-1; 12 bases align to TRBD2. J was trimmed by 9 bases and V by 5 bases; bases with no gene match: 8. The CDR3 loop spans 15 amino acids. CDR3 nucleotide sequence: TGTGCCAGCAGTCCCTCTAGCGGGAGGGCCTCTGAGCAGTTCTTC. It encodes CASSPSSGRASEQFF.

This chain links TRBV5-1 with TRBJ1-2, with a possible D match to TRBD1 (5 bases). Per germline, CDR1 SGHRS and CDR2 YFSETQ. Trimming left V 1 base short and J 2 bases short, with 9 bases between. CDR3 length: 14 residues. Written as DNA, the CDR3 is TGCGCCAGCAGCTTGCGGGGCGAGAACTATGGCTACACCTTC. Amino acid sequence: CASSLRGENYGYTF.

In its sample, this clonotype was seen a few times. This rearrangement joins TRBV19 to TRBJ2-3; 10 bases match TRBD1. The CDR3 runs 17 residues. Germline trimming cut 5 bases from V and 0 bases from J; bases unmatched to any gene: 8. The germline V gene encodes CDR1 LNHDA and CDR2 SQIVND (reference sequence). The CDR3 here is CASSGRDRGTSTDTQYF. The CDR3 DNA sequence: TGTGCCAGTAGTGGACGGGACAGGGGCACTAGCACAGATACGCAGTATTTT. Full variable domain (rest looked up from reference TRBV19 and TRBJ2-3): DGGITQSPKYLFRKEGQNVTLSCEQNLNHDAMYWYRQDPGQGLRLIYYSQIVNDFQKGDIAEGYSVSREKKESFPLTVTSAQKNPTAFYLCASSGRDRGTSTDTQYFGPGTRLTVL.

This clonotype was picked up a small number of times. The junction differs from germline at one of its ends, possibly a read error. The CDR3 spells CASRLAGGPSGTDTQYF. The CDR3 nucleotides read TGTGCCAGCAGGTTAGCGGGGGGGCCTAGTGGCACAGATACGCAGTATTTT. The chain has TRBV12-3 or TRBV12-4 and TRBJ2-3, with 11 nucleotides matching TRBD2. The length of the CDR3 is 17 residues.

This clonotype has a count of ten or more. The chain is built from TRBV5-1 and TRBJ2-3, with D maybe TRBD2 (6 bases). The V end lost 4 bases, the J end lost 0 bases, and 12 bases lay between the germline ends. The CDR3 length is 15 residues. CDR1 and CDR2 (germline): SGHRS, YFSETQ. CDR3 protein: CASSLGGPSTDTQYF. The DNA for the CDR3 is TGCGCCAGCAGCCTGGGGGGTCCTAGCACAGATACGCAGTATTTT.

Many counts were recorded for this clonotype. The CDR3 DNA reads TGTGCCAGCATGAAGGGGGATACGCAGTATTTT. Its translation: CASMKGDTQYF. This chain uses TRBV12-3 or TRBV12-4 with TRBJ2-3; tentative D call: TRBD1 (5 bases). The CDR3 contains 11 residues. V lost 7 bases and J lost 6, with 8 bases in between.

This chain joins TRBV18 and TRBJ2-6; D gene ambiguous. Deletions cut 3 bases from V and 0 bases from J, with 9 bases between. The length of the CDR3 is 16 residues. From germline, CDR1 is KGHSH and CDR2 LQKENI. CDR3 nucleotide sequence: TGTGCCAGCTCACCCGGACGTAGCTCTGGGGCCAACGTCCTGACTTTC. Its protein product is CASSPGRSSGANVLTF. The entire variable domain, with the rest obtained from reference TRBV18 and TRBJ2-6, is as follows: NAGVMQNPRHLVRRRGQEARLRCSPMKGHSHVYWYRQLPEEGLKFMVYLQKENIIDESGMPKERFSAEFPKEGPSILRIQQVVRGDSAAYFCASSPGRSSGANVLTFGAGSRLTVL.

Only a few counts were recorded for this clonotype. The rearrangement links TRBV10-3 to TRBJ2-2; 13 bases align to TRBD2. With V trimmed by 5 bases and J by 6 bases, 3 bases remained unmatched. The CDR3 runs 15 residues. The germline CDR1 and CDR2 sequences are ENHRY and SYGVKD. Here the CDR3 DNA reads TGTGCCATCAGTAAACTAGCGGGAGGGCCCGGGGAGCTGTTTTTT. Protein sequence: CAISKLAGGPGELFF.

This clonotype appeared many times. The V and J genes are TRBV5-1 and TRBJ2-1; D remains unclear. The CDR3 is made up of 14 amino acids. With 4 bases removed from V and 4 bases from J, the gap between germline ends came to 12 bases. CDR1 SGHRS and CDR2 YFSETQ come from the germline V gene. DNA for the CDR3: TGCGCCAGCAGCCTCGATTTCAATTACAATGAGCAGTTCTTC. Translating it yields CASSLDFNYNEQFF.

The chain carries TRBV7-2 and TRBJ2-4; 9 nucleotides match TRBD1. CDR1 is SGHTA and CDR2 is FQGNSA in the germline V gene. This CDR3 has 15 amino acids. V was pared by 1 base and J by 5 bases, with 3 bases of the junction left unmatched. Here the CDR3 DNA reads TGTGCCAGCAGCTTAGAGCGACAGGGGGAAAACATTCAGTACTTC. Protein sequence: CASSLERQGENIQYF.

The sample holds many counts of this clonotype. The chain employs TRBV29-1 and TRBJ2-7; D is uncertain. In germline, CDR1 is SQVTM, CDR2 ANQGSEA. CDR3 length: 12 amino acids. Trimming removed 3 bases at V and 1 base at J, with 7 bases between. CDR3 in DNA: TGCAGCGTTGAGGATAAATCCTACGAGCAGTACGTC. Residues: CSVEDKSYEQYV.

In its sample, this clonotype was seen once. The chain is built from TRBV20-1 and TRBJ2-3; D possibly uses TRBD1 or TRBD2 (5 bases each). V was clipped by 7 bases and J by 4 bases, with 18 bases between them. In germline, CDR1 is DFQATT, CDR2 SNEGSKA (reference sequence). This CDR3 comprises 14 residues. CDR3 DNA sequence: TGCAGTGTCTGGGGACCCTCCCCCCCAGATACGCAGTATTTT. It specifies CSVWGPSPPDTQYF.